Each of the 16 T cell receptor beta chains below was sequenced from the same sample in a study of shared clonotypes between healthy human individuals. The method was immunoSEQ multiplex PCR; TCRdb's version includes in-frame clones alone and lacks a portion of them. The profile shows approximately 530,000 clones, about 95% of them singletons. The sequenced sample consisted of naive CD4+ T cells sorted from blood. Documented subset: CD45RA+ positively selected. The source of these receptors is a woman aged 25-40 years in good health.

This clone was found once. The rearrangement joins TRBV27 to TRBJ2-7; 9 nucleotides agree with TRBD1. Losses at the gene ends were 5 bases for V and 9 bases for J; bases not matched to a gene: 11. The CDR3 spans 14 residues. In germline, CDR1 is MNHEY, CDR2 SMNVEV (reference sequence). CDR3 sequence (DNA): TGTGCCAGCAGTCCTCCGGGACAGGGCAATACGCAGTACTTC. Translated, it gives CASSPPGQGNTQYF.

The CDR3 region has the DNA TGTGCCAGCAGAGACAGGGGTACTAGCGAAAAACTGTTTTTT. This gives the protein CASRDRGTSEKLFF. The chain joins TRBV2 to TRBJ1-4, with 8 bases that match TRBD1. The germline V gene encodes CDR1 SNHLY and CDR2 FYNNEI. This CDR3 is 14 amino acids long. With 6 bases clipped from V and 8 bases from J, the junction kept 8 bases outside the gene matches.

This chain links TRBV11-2 with TRBJ2-7; D is undetermined. V dropped 1 base and J dropped 3 bases, with 13 bases sitting between them. Germline CDR1 and CDR2: SGHAT and FQNNGV. The CDR3 contains 15 residues. CDR3 loop: CASSLALPQYYEQYF. Here the CDR3 DNA reads TGTGCCAGCAGCTTAGCTCTCCCACAATACTACGAGCAGTACTTC.

This clone appeared once. The chain carries TRBV5-4 and TRBJ1-1; perhaps TRBD1 as D (5 bases). Germline V CDR1 and CDR2: SGHNT, YYREEE (reference sequence). V lost 0 bases to trimming and J lost 5 bases, with 20 bases between them. The CDR3 runs 17 residues. The CDR3 reads CASSLGRTGDAKTEAFF. The CDR3 coding sequence is TGTGCCAGCAGCTTGGGACGAACCGGGGACGCGAAGACTGAAGCTTTCTTT.

The V and J genes are TRBV18 and TRBJ1-1; D uncertain. Germline CDR1 is KGHSH and CDR2 is LQKENI. This CDR3 has 15 residues. V lost 2 bases and J lost 3, with 13 bases in between. The CDR3 nucleotides read TGTGCCAGCTCACCAATCCCAGTAAAGGACACTGAAGCTTTCTTT. Its translation is CASSPIPVKDTEAFF.

This chain uses TRBV2 with TRBJ1-1; 9 bases match TRBD1. J lost 1 base, V lost 6 bases, and 3 bases had no gene match. The CDR3 length is 14 residues. The germline V gene encodes CDR1 SNHLY and CDR2 FYNNEI. CDR3 in amino acids: CASSKQGANTEAFF. As DNA, the CDR3 is TGTGCCAGCAGCAAACAGGGGGCGAACACTGAAGCTTTCTTT.

The chain combines TRBV7-2 with TRBJ2-1; 8 positions agree with TRBD2. This CDR3 is built from 14 residues. The V and J ends lost 4 bases and 8 bases, in that order; junction bases with no gene match: 7. The V gene's germline CDR1 is SGHTA and CDR2 FQGNSA. CDR3 loop: CASSYGLASDEQFF. CDR3 nucleotides: TGTGCCAGCAGCTACGGACTAGCCTCCGATGAGCAGTTCTTC. Full variable domain (missing parts from reference TRBV7-2 and TRBJ2-1): GAGVSQSPSNKVTEKGKDVELRCDPISGHTALYWYRQSLGQGLEFLIYFQGNSAPDKSGLPSDRFSAERTGGSVSTLTIQRTQQEDSAVYLCASSYGLASDEQFFGPGTRLTVL.

The chain recombines TRBV4-1 with TRBJ1-6; the D is unclear. V lost 4 bases and J 5 bases, leaving 6 bases between the germline ends. The CDR3 sequence is 13 residues long. The germline gives CDR1 MGHRA, CDR2 YSYEKL. The CDR3 loop reads CASSRTDNSPLHF. The DNA for the CDR3 is TGCGCCAGCAGCCGCACCGATAATTCACCCCTCCACTTT.

This clone has a single count. The chain is built from TRBV5-1 and TRBJ2-1, with D possibly TRBD2 on 6 matching bases. Per germline, CDR1 SGHRS and CDR2 YFSETQ. The CDR3 contains 16 residues. Trimming took 0 bases from V and 2 from J, leaving 12 bases between them. The CDR3 DNA is TGCGCCAGCAGCTTGGGTGGCACTAGCCCCTACAATGAGCAGTTCTTC. Its protein product is CASSLGGTSPYNEQFF.

The chain joins TRBV27 to TRBJ2-5, with 7 positions matching TRBD1. The tail of the sequence fits TRBJ2-7 better, so the J call may be wrong. Germline V CDR1 and CDR2: MNHEY, SMNVEV (reference sequence). The CDR3 contains 17 residues. The CDR3 region is CASSLTPFPRQGYEQYF. CDR3 coding DNA: TGTGCCAGCAGTTTAACGCCCTTCCCCCGACAGGGTTACGAGCAGTACTTC.

The chain employs TRBV30 and TRBJ2-1, with 11 bases fitting TRBD1. The CDR3 runs 17 residues. Germline CDR1 GTSNPN, CDR2 SVGIG (reference sequence). V trimming: 4 bases; J trimming: 5 bases; junction bases outside the gene matches: 13. CDR3 region: CAWKRRTGGYFNNEQFF. CDR3 sequence (DNA): TGTGCCTGGAAACGCCGGACAGGGGGCTATTTCAACAATGAGCAGTTCTTC.

V gene TRBV27 combines with J gene TRBJ2-7; TRBD1 or TRBD2 may be the D gene (6 bases each). The V end was cut by 5 bases, the J end by 3 bases, with 17 bases between. Germline V gives CDR1 MNHEY, CDR2 SMNVEV (reference sequence). The CDR3 runs 15 residues. The CDR3 protein is CASSPRGLADYEQYF. DNA for the CDR3: TGTGCCAGCAGTCCCCGGGGGCTAGCAGACTACGAGCAGTACTTC.

The chain couples TRBV7-3 to TRBJ2-1; 8 nucleotides agree with TRBD2. V shed 2 bases, J shed 2 bases, and the junction held 11 bases outside the gene matches. Germline V gene data show CDR1 as SGHTA and CDR2 as FQGTGA. The CDR3 is 18 amino acids. CDR3 coding DNA: TGTGCCAGCAGCTTAGCGGCGCGGGGGGCATGGACCTACAATGAGCAGTTCTTC. Translating gives CASSLAARGAWTYNEQFF. The full variable domain, its missing parts supplied by reference TRBV7-3 and TRBJ2-1, is GAGVSQTPSNKVTEKGKYVELRCDPISGHTALYWYRQSLGQGPEFLIYFQGTGAADDSGLPNDRFFAVRPEGSVSTLKIQRTERGDSAVYLCASSLAARGAWTYNEQFFGPGTRLTVL.

For this clone: The same CDR3 is also encoded by other DNA sequences in this sample. The chain carries TRBV28 and TRBJ1-2; D is uncertain. The CDR3 spans 12 residues. Germline V gene sequence: CDR1 MDHEN, CDR2 SYDVKM. Trimming took 5 bases from V and 3 from J, leaving 7 bases between them. The CDR3 here is CASSPGDYGYTF. CDR3 DNA: TGTGCCAGCAGTCCTGGGGACTATGGCTACACCTTC.

The gene calls are TRBV5-1 and TRBJ2-7, with 7 bases fitting TRBD1. This CDR3 has 15 residues. The junction had 7 bases not matched to a gene; V was cut back by 2 bases and J by 2 bases. The germline gives CDR1 SGHRS, CDR2 YFSETQ. The CDR3 region has the DNA TGCGCCAGCAGCTTCTTACAGGGGACCACCTACGAGCAGTACTTC. Translation gives CASSFLQGTTYEQYF.

The CDR3 DNA sequence: TGCGCCAGCAGCACGGGACTAGCGGGGGCTGGAGAGCAGTTCTTC. This encodes CASSTGLAGAGEQFF. The rearrangement joins TRBV5-1 to TRBJ2-1; TRBD2 matches at 14 bases. CDR3 length: 15 amino acids. Unmatched junction bases numbered 7, after V lost 4 bases and J lost 10 bases. CDR1 and CDR2 (germline): SGHRS, YFSETQ.